This TCR beta chain originates from a study of cytomegalovirus exposure and HLA in healthy donors. Findings and limits, study-wide: TCR beta V- and J-gene trimming, according to a later analysis, was linked to a missense DCLRE1C variant.

PCR amplification relied on 60 Vbeta primers (plus 13 Jbeta primers). Only in-frame clones appear in the TCRdb table, and some are missing; sequencing was by immunoSEQ multiplex PCR. The sample includes more than 85,000 clones, more than 9.5% of them seen just once. Details on this clone: Its cognate antigen is unknown.

The CDR3 consists of 14 residues. The trim removed 6 bases at V and 5 bases at J, leaving 6 bases unmatched. Germline CDR1 and CDR2: KGHSH and LQKENI. The sample consisted of PBMCs. J is TRBJ2-5 and V is TRBV18, with 10 nucleotides matching TRBD1. The sequence was collected from a man aged 35-49 years in good health and CMV-seropositive. The CDR3 nucleotides are TGTGCCAGCTCGAGGGACAGGGGAGAGGAGACCCAGTACTTC. This encodes CASSRDRGEETQYF.